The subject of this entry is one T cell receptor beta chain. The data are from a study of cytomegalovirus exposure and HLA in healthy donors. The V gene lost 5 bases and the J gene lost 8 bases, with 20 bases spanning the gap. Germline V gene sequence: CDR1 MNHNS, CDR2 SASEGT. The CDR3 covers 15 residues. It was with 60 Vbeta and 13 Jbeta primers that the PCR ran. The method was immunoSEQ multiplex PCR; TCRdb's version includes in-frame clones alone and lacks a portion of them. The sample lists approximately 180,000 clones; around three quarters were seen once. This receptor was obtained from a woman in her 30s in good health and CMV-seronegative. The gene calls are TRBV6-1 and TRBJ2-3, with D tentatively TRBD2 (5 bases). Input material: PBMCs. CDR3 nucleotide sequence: TGTGCCAGCAGTATATCACCCGCGGACGGACTTACGCAGTATTTT. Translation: CASSISPADGLTQYF.